This entry lists 2 T cell receptor beta chains sequenced from one sample in a study of human T cells and chemical hapten exposure. TCRdb processed the RACE reads anew with MiXCR; each CDR3 protein has one entry. The sample has about 190,000 distinct CDR3 sequences, around a quarter seen once. Described time point: patch test 3, about 24 weeks after DPC sensitization. Stated treatment: therapeutic diphenylcyclopropenone sensitization with weekly scalp DPC. Specimen: whole blood, collected in connection with sensitization to the hapten diphenylcyclopropenone (DPC). These receptors were obtained from a woman between 35 and 50 years old with alopecia areata. Some clones in this sample may be carry-over from other donors' samples.

This chain connects TRBV5-1 to TRBJ1-1; no clear D. CDR3 length equals 13 residues. Germline V gene sequence: CDR1 SGHRS, CDR2 YFSETQ. Trimming took 5 bases from V and 1 from J, leaving 9 bases between them. The CDR3 DNA follows: TGCGCCAGCAGGGAGCAGGAGAACACTGAAGCTTTCTTT. Protein product: CASREQENTEAFF. Drawing the rest from reference TRBV5-1 and TRBJ1-1, the complete variable domain is KAGVTQTPRYLIKTRGQQVTLSCSPISGHRSVSWYQQTPGQGLQFLFEYFSETQRNKGNFPGRFSGRQFSNSRSEMNVSTLELGDSALYLCASREQENTEAFFGQGTRLTVV.

This clonotype occurred a few times. The chain uses TRBV28 and TRBJ2-3; D unresolved. The V end lost 5 bases, the J end lost 5 bases, and 8 bases lay between the germline ends. The CDR3 spans 12 residues. The germline V gene encodes CDR1 MDHEN and CDR2 SYDVKM. The CDR3 DNA is TGTGCCAGCAGTGTCATGAGAGATACGCAGTATTTT. It is translated as CASSVMRDTQYF.